Included here is one T cell receptor (beta chain) sequence, with context. Antigen: not known. The entry originates in a study of cytomegalovirus exposure and HLA in healthy donors. Study-wide points: As a later analysis revealed, the rate of TCR association differed by HLA locus, with DRB1 most and HLA-C fewest.

CDR3 length: 12 amino acids. Trimming removed 5 bases at V and 0 bases at J, with 7 bases between. The germline V gene has CDR1 SQVTM and CDR2 ANQGSEA. The PCR used 60 Vbeta and 13 Jbeta primers. Profiling relied on immunoSEQ multiplex PCR, and the TCRdb table lists in-frame clones only, not all of them. The specimen's table records roughly 34,000 clones. The rearrangement uses TRBV29-1 and TRBJ1-1; D is ambiguous. The sequenced sample was PBMCs. The source of this sequence is a man aged 40-55 years in good health and CMV-seronegative. The CDR3, as DNA: TGCAGCGTTAATGTCGTGAACACTGAAGCTTTCTTT. It specifies CSVNVVNTEAFF. Full variable domain (rest looked up from reference TRBV29-1 and TRBJ1-1): SAVISQKPSRDICQRGTSLTIQCQVDSQVTMMFWYRQQPGQSLTLIATANQGSEATYESGFVIDKFPISRPNLTFSTLTVSNMSPEDSSIYLCSVNVVNTEAFFGQGTRLTVV.